This T cell receptor beta chain was found in a study of vaccination effects on CD4 cells after COVID-19. Study context: Of the BNT162b2 and mRNA-1273 vaccines, participants received two doses of one or the other.

Generated by immunoSEQ multiplex PCR, the TCRdb table keeps only in-frame clones and is missing some. The sample yields approximately 82,000 clones, around four fifths seen once. Before sequencing took place, the ViraFEST assay used viral peptide pools to expand antigen-specific CD4+ T cells. Subsequent to less than eleven days of culture, CD4+ T cells were isolated. According to the study, vaccine recipients showed no prior SARS-CoV-2 infection and negative nucleocapsid antibodies. V was pared by 4 bases and J by 8 bases, with 17 bases between. CDR1 and CDR2 from the germline V gene are MNHEY and SVGEGT. The length of the CDR3 is 15 residues. On this clone: Antigen: not known.

The sequence derives from a human donor who received a COVID-19 vaccine. This specimen consisted of CD4+ T cells from PBMCs cultured with HCoV-229E spike peptides, obtained before COVID-19 vaccination. The chain carries TRBV6-2 or TRBV6-3 and TRBJ1-4, with a tentative D call TRBD1 (5 bases). The CDR3 nucleotides are TGTGCCAGCAGTTCAATTCGCCAGGGCGGGGAAAAACTGTTTTTT. It encodes CASSSIRQGGEKLFF.